The clone carrying this TCR beta chain has a handful of counts. The antigen is not known. The length of the CDR3 is 16 residues. The germline CDR1 and CDR2 sequences are LGHNA and YNFKEQ. Losses at the gene ends were 0 bases for V and 4 bases for J; bases not matched to a gene: 5. PBMCs, the starting material, were the source of sorted CD4+ and CD8+ T cells. RNA, once extracted, was reverse transcribed into cDNA for use as the sequencing template. Produced via immunoSEQ multiplex PCR; TCRdb's table is partial and in-frame only. The repertoire holds some 130,000 clones, 49% seen once, with approximately 19% in the top ten. This entry belongs to a study of CD8+ T cells in alopecia areata. Study-wide context: Treated patients took oral tofacitinib at 5 to 10 mg twice daily. Study results and caveats: In scalp samples, resident alphabeta T cells of normal skin are also sequenced.

The material was CD8+ T cells sorted from blood, obtained at week 0. The clonotype was recovered from a human donor with alopecia areata. The chain couples TRBV4-2 to TRBJ2-1; the match to TRBD2 covers 8 bases. The CDR3 loop reads CASSQDWAGGYNEQFF. The CDR3 DNA is TGTGCCAGCAGCCAAGACTGGGCGGGGGGTTACAATGAGCAGTTCTTC.